The 4 T cell receptor beta chains below were found in one sample sequenced in a study of OX40 agonist ivuxolimab in advanced cancers. The library was produced with the immunoSEQ multiplex PCR assay. TCRdb took this table from immuneACCESS and kept in-frame rearrangements with V and J called. Such tables lack part of the clones; where checked against another copy, unresolved V genes explain under half of the gap, and the rest is unexplained. For this sample there are under 80,000 clones; about four fifths appear just once. The biggest ten clones account for 5% of the sample. The material sequenced was CD4+ or CD8+ T cells sorted from blood, taken in a trial of the OX40 agonist ivuxolimab. The receptor set was obtained from an adult with an advanced solid tumor such as melanoma, head and neck, liver or kidney cancer.

The rearrangement joins TRBV15 to TRBJ2-2; possible D gene TRBD1, 6 bases. V was clipped by 2 bases and J by 1 base, with 14 bases between them. From germline, CDR1 is LNHNV and CDR2 YYDKDF (reference sequence). The CDR3 has 17 residues. The CDR3 DNA follows: TGTGCCACCAGCAGACCGACCGGGACACGGAACACCGGGGAGCTGTTTTTT. Its protein is CATSRPTGTRNTGELFF. Based on the CDR3 plus reference TRBV15 and TRBJ2-2, the full variable domain is DAMVIQNPRYQVTQFGKPVTLSCSQTLNHNVMYWYQQKSSQAPKLLFHYYDKDFNNEADTPDNFQSRRPNTSFCFLDIRSPGLGDTAMYLCATSRPTGTRNTGELFFGEGSRLTVL.

J is TRBJ2-7 and V is TRBV5-1; maybe TRBD1 (5 bases). This CDR3 spans 15 amino acids. Germline V gene data show CDR1 as SGHRS and CDR2 as YFSETQ. V shed 0 bases and J shed 4 bases, with 14 bases lying between them. DNA for the CDR3: TGCGCCAGCAGCTTGGGGACATCCCCCCTTTACGAGCAGTACTTC. Protein product: CASSLGTSPLYEQYF.

The chain couples TRBV6-6 to TRBJ1-2; TRBD1 aligns across 7 bases. There are 13 residues in the CDR3. Losses at the gene ends were 10 bases for V and 3 bases for J; bases not matched to a gene: 8. CDR1 and CDR2 (germline): MNHNY, SVGAGI (reference sequence). The CDR3 loop reads CATAPGTDYGYTF. Written as DNA, the CDR3 is TGTGCCACTGCCCCAGGGACAGACTATGGCTACACCTTC.

This clone was observed a handful of times. J is TRBJ2-2 and V is TRBV15, with a weak D call TRBD2 (5 bases). The CDR3 is 14 residues long. Germline CDR1 reads LNHNV; CDR2 reads YYDKDF (reference sequence). Between the trimmed V and J ends, which lost 5 bases and 5 bases, there was a span of 12 bases. This CDR3 is CATSPRSGTGELFF. CDR3 in DNA: TGTGCCACCAGCCCTCGGTCGGGGACCGGGGAGCTGTTTTTT.